One sample yielded the 27 T cell receptor beta chains listed below, sequenced in a study of blood T cell repertoires in COVID-19 (TCRdb year 2020). The library came from the immunoSEQ multiplex PCR assay. Sourced from immuneACCESS, this table was stored by TCRdb with only in-frame sequences that have V and J called. A share of the clones is absent; for the studies checked, an unresolved V gene accounts for under half, and the remainder has no known explanation. Here the sample has 250,000 to 300,000 clones; about 89% occur a single time. The ten largest account for approximately 1.2% of the sample. The sequenced material came from PBMCs or T cells enriched from blood (not recorded which). The receptors were gathered from a human donor in a cohort exposed to, infected with or recovered from COVID-19 (not recorded which). The donor label of this sample is uncertain.

This rearrangement joins TRBV9 to TRBJ2-3; D may be TRBD2 (5 bases). CDR1 is SGDLS and CDR2 is YYNGEE in the germline V gene. This CDR3 is built from 16 residues. Trimming cost V 4 bases and J 0 bases, with 15 bases left between them. CDR3 amino acids: CASSPLSGMSTDTQYF. In DNA, the CDR3 is TGTGCCAGCAGCCCGCTGTCGGGGATGAGCACAGATACGCAGTATTTT.

V usage is TRBV5-5 and J usage is TRBJ1-1; D gene ambiguous. Germline V gene sequence: CDR1 SGHKS, CDR2 YYEKEE (reference sequence). This CDR3 is 13 amino acids long. Between the trimmed V and J ends, which lost 3 bases and 4 bases, there was a span of 10 bases. CDR3 sequence reads: CASSSDSRTEAFF. CDR3 coding DNA: TGTGCCAGCAGCTCCGACTCGCGCACTGAAGCTTTCTTT.

This rearrangement joins TRBV18 to TRBJ2-7, with D perhaps matching TRBD1 (5 bases). Germline-derived CDR1 and CDR2 are KGHSH and LQKENI. The CDR3 is made up of 17 amino acids. The ends were cut back, 2 bases at V and 2 bases at J, with 19 bases in the middle. The CDR3 sequence: CASSPRQGARGTYEQYF. The CDR3 DNA is TGTGCCAGCTCACCAAGGCAGGGCGCTAGAGGAACCTACGAGCAGTACTTC.

V gene TRBV10-2 combines with J gene TRBJ2-4, with a weak D call TRBD1 (6 bases). The germline V gene has CDR1 WSHSY and CDR2 SAAADI. The germline V and J ends were trimmed by 0 bases and 0 bases, with 18 bases remaining between them. The length of the CDR3 is 19 residues. This CDR3 is CASSESVDSASIAKNIQYF. The CDR3 DNA reads as TGCGCCAGCAGTGAGTCCGTGGACAGTGCCTCGATAGCCAAAAACATTCAGTACTTC.

The chain joins TRBV30 to TRBJ2-5, with D perhaps TRBD1 (6 bases). This CDR3 contains 13 residues. From germline, CDR1 is GTSNPN and CDR2 SVGIG (reference sequence). V lost 0 bases and J lost 4, with 9 bases in between. The CDR3, as DNA: TGTGCCTGGAGTGTGAAAGGGGGAGAGACCCAGTACTTC. Its protein is CAWSVKGGETQYF.

The chain combines TRBV25-1 with TRBJ1-1; possibly TRBD1 for D (5 bases). V lost 6 bases and J lost 0, with 11 bases in between. CDR3 length equals 14 residues. Germline CDR1 and CDR2: MGHDK and SYGVNS. The DNA for the CDR3 is TGTGCCAGCAGACCCATAGGGGTGAACACTGAAGCTTTCTTT. It encodes CASRPIGVNTEAFF.

The V call is TRBV18, the J call TRBJ2-1; TRBD1 might be the D (6 bases). Per the germline V gene, CDR1 is KGHSH and CDR2 is LQKENI. The CDR3 loop spans 14 amino acids. Trimming shortened V by 1 base and J by 5 bases, and 9 bases separated the two germline ends. The CDR3 loop reads CASSPLQGHNEQFF. CDR3 nucleotide sequence: TGTGCCAGCTCACCACTACAGGGCCACAATGAGCAGTTCTTC.

V is TRBV28 and J is TRBJ1-2; 9 bases match TRBD1. CDR3 length: 15 amino acids. J was trimmed by 6 bases and V by 4 bases; bases with no gene match: 9. Germline V lookup: CDR1 MDHEN, CDR2 SYDVKM. The CDR3 region is CASSSQGAASNGYTF. CDR3 DNA: TGTGCCAGCAGTTCACAGGGGGCGGCATCGAATGGCTACACCTTC.

The genes are TRBV6-5 and TRBJ2-5, with 10 bases identical to TRBD1. Unmatched junction bases numbered 8, after V lost 2 bases and J lost 5 bases. In germline, CDR1 is MNHEY, CDR2 SVGAGI. The CDR3 totals 16 residues. The CDR3 protein is CASSYRTGGGGETQYF. In DNA, the CDR3 is TGTGCCAGCAGTTACAGGACAGGGGGTGGAGGGGAGACCCAGTACTTC.

The chain employs TRBV5-1 and TRBJ2-7; possible D gene TRBD2, 6 bases. Trimming shortened V by 1 base and J by 2 bases, and 10 bases separated the two germline ends. The CDR3 contains 14 residues. Germline V gene lookup returns CDR1 SGHRS and CDR2 YFSETQ. The CDR3 DNA reads as TGCGCCAGCAGCTTGTTATCGGGGGCCTACGAGCAGTACTTC. Translated, it gives CASSLLSGAYEQYF.

The chain has TRBV12-3 or TRBV12-4 and TRBJ2-7; a weak D match, TRBD1 (6 bases). Deletions cut 5 bases from V and 3 bases from J, with 11 bases between. This CDR3 has 13 residues. CDR3 in DNA: TGTGCCAGCAGTCGTTCACAGGGCTACGAGCAGTACTTC. Protein: CASSRSQGYEQYF.

The rearrangement joins TRBV27 to TRBJ2-7, with D maybe TRBD1 (6 bases). V lost 4 bases, J lost 6 bases, and 19 bases lay in between. Looked up from germline, CDR1 is MNHEY and CDR2 is SMNVEV (reference sequence). This CDR3 region has 15 residues. The CDR3 loop reads CASSYYAQGRTEQYF. Written as DNA, the CDR3 is TGTGCCAGCAGTTATTATGCACAGGGAAGGACCGAGCAGTACTTC.

The chain is built from TRBV15 and TRBJ1-1, with D unclear. Per the germline V gene, CDR1 is LNHNV and CDR2 is YYDKDF (reference sequence). Trimming took 0 bases from V and 1 from J, leaving 9 bases between them. The CDR3 consists of 15 residues. Written as DNA, the CDR3 is TGTGCCACCAGCAGAGATAGAACGGGGAACACTGAAGCTTTCTTT. Amino acid sequence: CATSRDRTGNTEAFF.

This clone has only a few counts. The chain is built from TRBV5-4 and TRBJ1-2, with no clear D. The CDR3 consists of 11 residues. The germline V and J ends were trimmed by 4 bases and 8 bases, with 9 bases remaining between them. Germline CDR1 and CDR2: SGHNT and YYREEE (reference sequence). CDR3 in DNA: TGTGCCAGCAGCCTCGGTGAAGGCTACACCTTC. It translates to CASSLGEGYTF.

The genes are TRBV30 and TRBJ2-5, with D tentatively TRBD1 (6 bases). Germline V gene data show CDR1 as GTSNPN and CDR2 as SVGIG (reference sequence). V lost 4 bases and J lost 4, with 13 bases in between. This CDR3 has 13 residues. The DNA of the CDR3 is TGTGCCTGGACAGGGGCATTTGGAGAGACCCAGTACTTC. It encodes CAWTGAFGETQYF.

The CDR3 DNA reads TGTGCCAGCAGTAACGGGGGGTTCTTAACAGATACGCAGTATTTT. Translated: CASSNGGFLTDTQYF. The chain employs TRBV9 and TRBJ2-3, with 7 bases matching TRBD2. V shed 5 bases and J 3 bases; nucleotides not matched to a gene: 9. There are 15 residues in the CDR3. Per germline, CDR1 SGDLS and CDR2 YYNGEE.

The chain uses TRBV27 and TRBJ1-6, with TRBD1 as a possible D gene (6 bases). The CDR3 is 14 residues long. V lost 4 bases and J lost 5, with 9 bases in between. CDR1 MNHEY and CDR2 SMNVEV come from the germline V gene (reference sequence). As DNA, the CDR3 is TGTGCCAGCAGTTGGACAGCCGATAATTCACCCCTCCACTTT. This sequence encodes CASSWTADNSPLHF.

This sequence joins TRBV2 and TRBJ1-1, with a tentative D call TRBD1 (6 bases). CDR3 length: 15 residues. V lost 4 bases and J lost 2, with 14 bases in between. Germline CDR1 is SNHLY and CDR2 is FYNNEI. This CDR3 reads CASSGPRTDNTEAFF. The CDR3 DNA sequence: TGTGCCAGCAGTGGACCGAGGACAGATAACACTGAAGCTTTCTTT.

The V call is TRBV5-1, the J call TRBJ2-3; no clear D. V was trimmed by 4 bases and J by 2 bases, leaving 11 bases between them. Germline CDR1 reads SGHRS; CDR2 reads YFSETQ. CDR3 length: 14 residues. DNA for the CDR3: TGCGCCAGCAGCATCAAAAGCCCCACAGATACGCAGTATTTT. Translated: CASSIKSPTDTQYF.

The chain links TRBV6-4 to TRBJ1-3; D uncertain. The germline V gene encodes CDR1 MRHNA and CDR2 SNTAGT. This CDR3 region has 12 residues. The V gene lost 10 bases and the J gene lost 0 bases, with 7 bases spanning the gap. The CDR3 reads CATYSSGNTIYF. The CDR3 DNA follows: TGTGCCACCTATAGCTCTGGAAACACCATATATTTT.

The V gene is TRBV7-2, the J gene TRBJ2-3; TRBD2 is a possible D gene (7 bases). Trimming left V 6 bases short and J 6 bases short, with 22 bases between. This CDR3 has 16 amino acids. Germline loops: CDR1 SGHTA, CDR2 FQGNSA. This chain's CDR3 is CASSVAGGGAGDTQYF. CDR3 coding DNA: TGTGCCAGCAGTGTAGCGGGCGGGGGCGCCGGGGATACGCAGTATTTT.

The J gene is TRBJ1-6, the V gene TRBV9; TRBD1 matches 7 bases. The CDR3 is 16 residues long. Losses at the gene ends were 2 bases for V and 9 bases for J; bases not matched to a gene: 11. Germline-derived CDR1 and CDR2 are SGDLS and YYNGEE. This CDR3 is CASSVRAGGSSSPLHF. DNA of the CDR3: TGTGCCAGCAGCGTCCGCGCAGGGGGGTCTTCTTCACCCCTCCACTTT.

The rearrangement uses TRBV27 and TRBJ2-1, with 8 bases fitting TRBD2. Looked up from germline, CDR1 is MNHEY and CDR2 is SMNVEV (reference sequence). The ends lost 8 bases at V and 10 bases at J; junction bases unmatched: 16. CDR3 length: 15 residues. This CDR3 reads CASAPRGSGVNEQFF. The CDR3 DNA reads as TGTGCCAGCGCCCCCCGGGGTAGCGGGGTTAACGAGCAGTTCTTC.

The chain carries TRBV3-1 (or the pseudogene TRBV3-2) and TRBJ2-7; D is undetermined. Germline CDR1 and CDR2: LGHDT and YNNKEL (reference sequence). The CDR3 is made up of 13 amino acids. V was clipped by 0 bases and J by 6 bases, with 9 bases between them. The CDR3 DNA reads TGTGCCAGCAGCCAAGATCCCGGCGGCGAGCAGTACTTC. Translation: CASSQDPGGEQYF.

This chain connects TRBV4-3 to TRBJ1-2; 7 nucleotides line up with TRBD1. J gave up 3 bases and V 0 bases, and 7 bases lay outside the gene matches. CDR1 and CDR2 from the germline V gene are LGHNA and YSLEER. CDR3 length: 16 amino acids. Here the CDR3 DNA reads TGCGCCAGCAGCCAAGATGGAAGCAGGGGGGACTATGGCTACACCTTC. It specifies CASSQDGSRGDYGYTF.

This chain joins TRBV29-1 and TRBJ2-2; no definite D call. The CDR3 is 13 residues long. Per the germline V gene, CDR1 is SQVTM and CDR2 is ANQGSEA. V lost 3 bases, J lost 2 bases, and 7 bases lay in between. As DNA, the CDR3 is TGCAGCGTTGACGGAGACAACACCGGGGAGCTGTTTTTT. It is translated as CSVDGDNTGELFF.

The V gene is TRBV11-1, the J gene TRBJ1-1; TRBD1 is a possible D gene (5 bases). The V gene lost 5 bases and the J gene lost 7 bases, with 14 bases spanning the gap. The germline CDR1 and CDR2 sequences are SGHAT and FQDESV (reference sequence). This CDR3 is built from 13 residues. CDR3 coding DNA: TGTGCCAGCAGCCCTCAGAGGCAGGGTGAAGCTTTCTTT. This encodes CASSPQRQGEAFF.